These T cell receptor beta chains were read from a single sample in a study of Graves' ophthalmopathy and Graves' hyperthyroidism. TCRdb reprocessed the multiplex PCR reads with MiXCR, giving one entry per CDR3 protein. Altogether around 470,000 distinct CDR3 sequences are present, around an eighth being singletons, with the ten largest covering roughly 9.8%. The sample was blood. The receptors were sampled from a woman aged 25 to 45 with Graves' ophthalmopathy. CDR3s include the opening cysteine and the closing phenylalanine or tryptophan. The order of the fields is CDR3 protein, CDR3 DNA, V gene, clone size, J gene, D gene. A D gene is named only where the DNA matches it firmly. Size tells how often a clone was seen (once, few, many) or the class of an expanded clone, and some rows leave it out.

CDR3aa: CASSVGGSSKNIQYF; CDR3nt: TGTGCCAGCAGCGTCGGAGGGTCATCCAAAAACATTCAGTACTTC; v_gene: TRBV28; abundance: many; j_gene: TRBJ2-4; d_gene: -
CDR3aa: CAWSVLGGGVGEQYF; CDR3nt: TGTGCCTGGAGTGTACTAGGAGGGGGAGTGGGGGAGCAGTACTTC; v_gene: TRBV30; abundance: -; j_gene: TRBJ2-7; d_gene: -
CDR3aa: CASAASGGDTGELFF; CDR3nt: TGTGCCAGCGCGGCTAGCGGGGGGGACACCGGGGAGCTGTTTTTT; v_gene: TRBV6-1; abundance: few; j_gene: TRBJ2-2; d_gene: TRBD2
CDR3aa: CAWSVRYYNSPLHF; CDR3nt: TGTGCCTGGAGTGTACGGTACTATAATTCACCCCTCCACTTT; v_gene: TRBV30; abundance: many; j_gene: TRBJ1-6; d_gene: -
CDR3aa: CSARDLAGDGNTIYF; CDR3nt: TGCAGTGCTAGAGATTTAGCCGGAGATGGAAACACCATATATTTT; v_gene: TRBV20-1; abundance: many; j_gene: TRBJ1-3; d_gene: -
CDR3aa: CASQGTSYEQYF; CDR3nt: TGTGCCAGCCAGGGGACATCCTACGAGCAGTACTTC; v_gene: TRBV6-1; abundance: -; j_gene: TRBJ2-7; d_gene: -
CDR3aa: CASKGPGDNNQPQHF; CDR3nt: TGTGCCAGCAAGGGGCCCGGGGACAACAATCAGCCCCAGCATTTT; v_gene: TRBV6-2/TRBV6-3; abundance: many; j_gene: TRBJ1-5; d_gene: -
CDR3aa: CASSVEGGQQEAFF; CDR3nt: TGTGCCAGCAGCGTAGAGGGGGGACAACAAGAAGCTTTCTTT; v_gene: TRBV9; abundance: many; j_gene: TRBJ1-1; d_gene: -
CDR3aa: CASSQASSGGPGKETQYF; CDR3nt: TGCGCCAGCAGCCAAGCTTCTAGCGGGGGGCCGGGGAAAGAGACCCAGTACTTC; v_gene: TRBV4-1; abundance: many; j_gene: TRBJ2-5; d_gene: TRBD2
CDR3aa: CASSFGPGTGARGYTF; CDR3nt: TGTGCCAGCAGTTTCGGCCCGGGGACAGGAGCGCGGGGCTACACCTTC; v_gene: TRBV12-3/TRBV12-4; abundance: -; j_gene: TRBJ1-2; d_gene: TRBD1
CDR3aa: CASTLATGGYEQYF; CDR3nt: TGTGCCAGCACCTTGGCGACAGGGGGTTACGAGCAGTACTTC; v_gene: TRBV6-1; abundance: many; j_gene: TRBJ2-7; d_gene: TRBD1
CDR3aa: CAWSVQGDMVFF; CDR3nt: TGTGCCTGGAGTGTACAGGGGGATATGGTGTTTTTT; v_gene: TRBV30; abundance: few; j_gene: TRBJ2-2; d_gene: TRBD1
CDR3aa: CASRTAGYEQYF; CDR3nt: TGTGCCAGCAGGACCGCAGGCTACGAGCAGTACTTC; v_gene: TRBV6-5; abundance: many; j_gene: TRBJ2-7; d_gene: -
CDR3aa: CASSEAGHLNQPQHF; CDR3nt: TGTGCCAGCAGTGAAGCAGGGCACCTAAATCAGCCCCAGCATTTT; v_gene: TRBV2; abundance: many; j_gene: TRBJ1-5; d_gene: -
CDR3aa: CASTPHGTENYEQYF; CDR3nt: TGTGCCAGCACCCCCCACGGGACCGAAAACTACGAGCAGTACTTC; v_gene: TRBV6-1; abundance: few; j_gene: TRBJ2-7; d_gene: -
CDR3aa: CASSFAGAGNQPQHF; CDR3nt: TGTGCCAGCAGCTTCGCGGGGGCTGGTAATCAGCCCCAGCATTTT; v_gene: TRBV7-2; abundance: many; j_gene: TRBJ1-5; d_gene: -